This record looks at one T cell receptor (beta chain) sequence and its context. Its antigen is not known. TCRdb's copy holds only in-frame clones and misses some; the assay was immunoSEQ multiplex PCR. The table lists about 28,000 clones, roughly 60% of them singletons, with under 10% in the top ten. The sample belongs to a study of vaccination effects on CD4 cells after COVID-19. Study summary: Under the ViraFEST assay, PBMC were stimulated with viral peptide pools so that antigen-specific CD4+ T cells expanded. Sequencing was performed afterwards. Peptides at 8.5 to 10 ug/ml and IL-2 at 10 IU/ml were added to around 2 million PBMC per well.

The authors isolated CD4+ T cells after approximately 9 days of culture. The TCR comes from a human donor who received a COVID-19 vaccine. The sequences come from CD4+ T cells from PBMCs cultured without peptide, collected before COVID-19 vaccination.

CDR3 region: CASSQETPGTEAFF. In DNA, the CDR3 is TGTGCCAGCAGCCAAGAAACTCCTGGCACTGAAGCTTTCTTT. This chain uses TRBV3-1 (or the pseudogene TRBV3-2) with TRBJ1-1; D remains unclear. Germline V gives CDR1 LGHDT, CDR2 YNNKEL (reference sequence). The CDR3 runs 14 residues. The V end lost 0 bases, the J end lost 4 bases, and 9 bases lay between the germline ends.